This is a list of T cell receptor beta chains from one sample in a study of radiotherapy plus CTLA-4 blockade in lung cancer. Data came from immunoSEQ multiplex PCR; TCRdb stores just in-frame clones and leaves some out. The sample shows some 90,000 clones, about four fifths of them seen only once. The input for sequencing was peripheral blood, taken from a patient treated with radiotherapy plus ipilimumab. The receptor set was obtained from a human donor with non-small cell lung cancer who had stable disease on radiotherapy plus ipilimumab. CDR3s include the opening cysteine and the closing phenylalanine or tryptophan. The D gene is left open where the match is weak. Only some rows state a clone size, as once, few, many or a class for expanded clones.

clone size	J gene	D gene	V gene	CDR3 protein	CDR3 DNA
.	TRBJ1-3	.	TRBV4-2	CASSQDRGVLSGNTIYF	TGTGCCAGCAGCCAAGATAGGGGGGTACTCTCTGGAAACACCATATATTTT
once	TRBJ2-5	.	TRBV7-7	CASSLAGRAETQYF	TGTGCCAGCAGCCTCGCGGGCAGGGCGGAGACCCAGTACTTC
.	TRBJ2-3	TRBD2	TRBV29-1	CSVVGSGVTDTQYF	TGCAGCGTCGTGGGTAGCGGGGTGACAGATACGCAGTATTTT
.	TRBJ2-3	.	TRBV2	CASSVSKLSDTQYF	TGTGCCAGCAGTGTTTCCAAGTTGTCAGATACGCAGTATTTT
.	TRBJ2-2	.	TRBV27	CASSLGQPGTGELFF	TGTGCCAGCAGTTTAGGTCAACCCGGCACCGGGGAGCTGTTTTTT
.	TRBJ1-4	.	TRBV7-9	CASSLVSGSEKLFF	TGTGCCAGCAGCTTAGTTTCAGGATCGGAAAAACTGTTTTTT
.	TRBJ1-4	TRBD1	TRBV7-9	CASSLATGTGGSVLFF	TGTGCCAGCAGCTTAGCCACCGGGACAGGGGGCTCGGTACTGTTTTTT
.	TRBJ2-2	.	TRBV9	CASSVVGELNTGELFF	TGTGCCAGCAGCGTAGTGGGGGAGCTGAACACCGGGGAGCTGTTTTTT
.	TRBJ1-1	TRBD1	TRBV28	CASSFSQGQGFAFF	TGTGCCAGCAGTTTTTCACAGGGACAGGGGTTCGCTTTCTTT
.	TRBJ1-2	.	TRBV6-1	CASSRQGLDGYTF	TGTGCCAGCAGTCGTCAGGGGCTCGATGGCTACACCTTC
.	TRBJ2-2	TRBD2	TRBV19	CASSRAGTRVTGELFF	TGTGCCAGTAGTAGAGCAGGGACTAGGGTTACCGGGGAGCTGTTTTTT
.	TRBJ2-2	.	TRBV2	CASGGQSNTGELFF	TGTGCCAGCGGTGGACAGTCGAACACCGGGGAGCTGTTTTTT
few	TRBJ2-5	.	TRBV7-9	CASSFDPRDPRYF	TGTGCCAGCAGCTTCGACCCCCGGGACCCCCGGTACTTC
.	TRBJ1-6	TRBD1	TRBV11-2	CASSTSGTGGKSPLHF	TGTGCCAGCAGCACCTCCGGGACAGGGGGTAAATCACCCCTCCACTTT
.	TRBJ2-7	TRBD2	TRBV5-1	CASGSGPLYEQYF	TGCGCCAGCGGTAGCGGGCCTCTCTACGAGCAGTACTTC
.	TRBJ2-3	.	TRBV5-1	CASSLLGVTDTQYF	TGCGCCAGCAGCCTCTTAGGGGTCACAGATACGCAGTATTTT
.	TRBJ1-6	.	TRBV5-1	CASSSDPGAGWSLHF	TGCGCCAGCAGCTCGGACCCGGGCGCCGGATGGTCCCTCCACTTT
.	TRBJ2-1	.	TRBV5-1	CASSQTLGESGEQFF	TGCGCCAGCAGCCAAACCTTGGGGGAGTCGGGTGAGCAGTTCTTC
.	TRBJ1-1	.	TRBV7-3	CASSSLVGAEAFF	TGTGCCAGCAGCTCCCTCGTCGGGGCTGAAGCTTTCTTT
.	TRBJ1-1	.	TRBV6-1	CASSGLGGTEAFF	TGTGCCAGCAGTGGTCTGGGGGGCACTGAAGCTTTCTTT
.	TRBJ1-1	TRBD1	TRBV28	CAGKGADPAEAFF	TGTGCCGGCAAGGGGGCCGACCCGGCTGAAGCTTTCTTT
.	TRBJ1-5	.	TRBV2	CASRGPHERQPQHF	TGTGCCAGCAGGGGCCCCCATGAGAGGCAGCCCCAGCATTTT
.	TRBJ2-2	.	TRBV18	CASSPLGHDTGELFF	TGTGCCAGCTCACCCCTTGGGCATGACACCGGGGAGCTGTTTTTT
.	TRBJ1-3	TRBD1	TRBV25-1	CASGGGAMSGNTIYF	TGTGCCAGCGGAGGGGGCGCGATGTCCGGAAACACCATATATTTT
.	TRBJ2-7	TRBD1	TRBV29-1	CSVLLWTGGYEQYF	TGCAGCGTTCTACTGTGGACAGGGGGGTACGAGCAGTACTTC
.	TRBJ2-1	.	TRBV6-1	CASSSANEQFF	TGTGCCAGCAGTTCAGCGAATGAGCAGTTCTTC
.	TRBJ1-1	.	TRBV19	CASSKSLLRGYTEAFF	TGTGCCAGTAGTAAATCCCTTTTAAGGGGGTACACTGAAGCTTTCTTT
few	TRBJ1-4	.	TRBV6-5	CASSYTTGTNEKLFF	TGTGCCAGCAGTTACACGACAGGCACAAATGAAAAACTGTTTTTT
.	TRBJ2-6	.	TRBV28	CASSLSHGGSPGANVLTF	TGTGCCAGCAGTTTAAGTCACGGGGGCTCTCCGGGGGCCAACGTCCTGACTTTC
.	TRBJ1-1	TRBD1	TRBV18	CASSLQGLGAEAFF	TGTGCCAGCTCACTACAGGGGCTTGGGGCTGAAGCTTTCTTT
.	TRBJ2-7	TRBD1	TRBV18	CASSLNRGLEQYF	TGTGCCAGCTCCCTCAACAGGGGGCTCGAGCAGTACTTC
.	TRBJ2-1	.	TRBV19	CASSPDVSYNEQFF	TGTGCCAGTAGTCCGGACGTCTCCTACAATGAGCAGTTCTTC
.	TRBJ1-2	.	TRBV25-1	CASSEATTYGYTF	TGTGCCAGCAGTGAGGCCACCACCTATGGCTACACCTTC
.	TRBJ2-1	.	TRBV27	CASGSGVLSNEQFF	TGTGCCAGCGGATCAGGGGTTTTGAGTAATGAGCAGTTCTTC
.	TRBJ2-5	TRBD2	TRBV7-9	CASSAGLAFETQYF	TGTGCCAGCAGCGCGGGACTAGCGTTCGAGACCCAGTACTTC
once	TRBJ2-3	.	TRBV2	CASRALGDTQYF	TGTGCCAGCAGGGCCTTGGGGGATACGCAGTATTTT
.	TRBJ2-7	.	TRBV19	CASSIGVGGTVYEQYF	TGTGCCAGTAGTATTGGAGTCGGCGGGACAGTCTACGAGCAGTACTTC
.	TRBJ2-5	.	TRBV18	CASLDRQETQYF	TGTGCCAGCTTAGACAGACAAGAGACCCAGTACTTC
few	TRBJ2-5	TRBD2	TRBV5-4	CASSRKREGQETQYF	TGTGCCAGCAGCCGGAAGCGGGAGGGACAAGAGACCCAGTACTTC
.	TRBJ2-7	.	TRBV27	CASSLLGDTYEQYF	TGTGCCAGCAGCCTACTTGGGGATACCTACGAGCAGTACTTC
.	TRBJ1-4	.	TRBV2	CASSEFRLTSSPEKLFF	TGTGCCAGCAGTGAGTTCCGTTTGACCTCGTCGCCCGAAAAACTGTTTTTT
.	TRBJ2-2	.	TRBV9	CASSSKGQGGTGELFF	TGTGCCAGCAGCTCGAAGGGGCAGGGAGGCACCGGGGAGCTGTTTTTT
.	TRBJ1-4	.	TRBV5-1	CASSLEGISATNEKLFF	TGCGCCAGCAGCTTGGAGGGCATTTCTGCAACTAATGAAAAACTGTTTTTT
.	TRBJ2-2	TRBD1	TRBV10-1	CASNHGQGNTGELFF	TGCGCCAGCAACCACGGACAGGGGAACACCGGGGAGCTGTTTTTT
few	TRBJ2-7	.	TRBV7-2	CASSLLVLRGEQYF	TGTGCCAGCAGCTTACTCGTACTCCGCGGGGAGCAGTACTTC
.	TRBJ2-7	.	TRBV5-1	CASSFNVGTGEQYF	TGCGCCAGCAGCTTTAACGTGGGTACGGGCGAGCAGTACTTC
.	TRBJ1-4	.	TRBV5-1	CASSSLTGSYEKLFF	TGCGCCAGCAGCTCCCTGACAGGATCATATGAAAAACTGTTTTTT
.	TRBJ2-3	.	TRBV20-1	CSAADLTQYF	TGCAGTGCTGCTGACCTAACGCAGTATTTT
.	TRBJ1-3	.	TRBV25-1	CASSESGGSRASGNTIYF	TGTGCCAGCAGTGAAAGCGGGGGTAGCAGGGCCTCTGGAAACACCATATATTTT
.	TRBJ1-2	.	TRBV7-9	CASSSEATYPTF	TGTGCCAGCAGCTCAGAGGCCACCTACCCCACCTTC
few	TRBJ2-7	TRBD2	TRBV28	CASHPMAGGPYEQYF	TGTGCCAGCCACCCGATGGCGGGAGGGCCCTACGAGCAGTACTTC
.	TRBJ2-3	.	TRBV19	CASRTGSTDTQYF	TGTGCCAGTAGAACAGGAAGCACAGATACGCAGTATTTT